This T cell receptor beta chain stems from a study of blood T cell repertoires in COVID-19. Method: immunoSEQ multiplex PCR; TCRdb's copy keeps in-frame clones and lacks some. The sample yields around 200,000 clones, 84% seen once. From germline, CDR1 is SGHTA and CDR2 FQGTGA. The V gene lost 3 bases and the J gene lost 5 bases, with 7 bases spanning the gap. The CDR3 length is 13 residues. The V call is TRBV7-3, the J call TRBJ2-2; D is uncertain. The sequencing input was peripheral blood. The TCR originated in a woman in her sixties or seventies with COVID-19, enrolled during active disease. The DNA of the CDR3 is TGTGCCAGCAGCTTGTTACTGACCGGGGAGCTGTTTTTT. Translating gives CASSLLLTGELFF.